This T cell receptor (beta chain) was captured by sequencing in a study of cytotoxic CD8 clonotypes in ibrutinib-treated CLL. Overall study: Patients gave response samples after a median about eleven months of treatment, range 6 to 36. Mean productive templates were roughly 280,000; mean productive rearrangements were around 91,000.

Findings and limits, study-wide: Baseline clonality was higher than in age-matched healthy donors and moved in step with circulating CD8+ T-cell counts.

V was clipped by 0 bases and J by 5 bases, with 9 bases between them. The germline V gene has CDR1 SGDLS and CDR2 YYNGEE. The CDR3 runs 14 residues. Clones were sequenced by immunoSEQ multiplex PCR, and TCRdb holds only the in-frame ones, with some missing. In the table there are over 150,000 clones, approximately 77% of which are singletons. To note about this clone: Its antigen is still unknown.

The TCR was taken from a human donor with chronic lymphocytic leukemia. The sample was PBMCs, taken after 12 months of ibrutinib treatment. The chain links TRBV9 to TRBJ2-1; D remains unclear. The CDR3 DNA is TGTGCCAGCAGCGTAGTCGGCCAGAACAATGAGCAGTTCTTC. This codes for CASSVVGQNNEQFF.